The clone carrying this T cell receptor (beta chain) was detected once. The target antigen is unknown. The data stem from a study of cytomegalovirus exposure and HLA in healthy donors. Study-level findings and limits: Altogether, 164 TCR beta chains were recorded as cytomegalovirus-associated.

There are 15 residues in the CDR3. V was pared by 4 bases and J by 1 base, with 3 bases of the junction left unmatched. Germline V gives CDR1 SGDLS, CDR2 YYNGEE. The PCR made use of 60 Vbeta and 13 Jbeta primers. Assay: immunoSEQ multiplex PCR; the TCRdb copy retains only in-frame clones and omits some. The profile shows some 140,000 clones, more than 70% of them singletons. This sequence was found in a man aged 40-50 years in good health and CMV-seronegative. Material: PBMCs. The chain links TRBV9 to TRBJ1-4, with 8 nucleotides matching TRBD1. CDR3 sequence reads: CASSPGTGTNEKLFF. CDR3 DNA sequence: TGTGCCAGCAGCCCTGGGACAGGAACTAATGAAAAACTGTTTTTT.